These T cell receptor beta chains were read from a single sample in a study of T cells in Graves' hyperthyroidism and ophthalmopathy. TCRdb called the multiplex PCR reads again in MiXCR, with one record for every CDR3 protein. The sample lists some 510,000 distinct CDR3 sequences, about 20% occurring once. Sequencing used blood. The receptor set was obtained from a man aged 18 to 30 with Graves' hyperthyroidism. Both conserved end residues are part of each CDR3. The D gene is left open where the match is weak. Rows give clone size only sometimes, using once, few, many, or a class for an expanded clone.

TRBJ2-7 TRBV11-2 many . CASSSEGTGLYEQYF TGTGCCAGCAGCAGCGAGGGGACGGGACTTTACGAGCAGTACTTC
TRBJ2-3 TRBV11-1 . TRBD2 CASSSGLAGASTDTQYF TGTGCCAGCAGCTCGGGACTAGCGGGGGCTAGCACAGATACGCAGTATTTT
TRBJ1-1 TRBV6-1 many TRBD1 CASSVHRGQNTEAFF TGTGCCAGCAGTGTCCACAGGGGGCAGAACACTGAAGCTTTCTTT
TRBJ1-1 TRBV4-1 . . CASSQVRGSRMNTEAFF TGCGCCAGCAGCCAAGTTAGAGGGTCCCGCATGAACACTGAAGCTTTCTTT
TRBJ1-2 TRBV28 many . CASSPPGRTYGYTF TGTGCCAGCAGCCCTCCGGGGCGAACCTATGGCTACACCTTC
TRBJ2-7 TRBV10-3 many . CAISGNNQPYEQYF TGTGCCATCAGTGGTAACAATCAACCCTACGAGCAGTACTTC
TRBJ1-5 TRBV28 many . CASTGTPKGQPQHF TGTGCCAGCACCGGGACACCGAAGGGGCAGCCCCAGCATTTT
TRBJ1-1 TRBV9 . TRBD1 CASSSTGTASEAFF TGTGCCAGCAGCTCTACCGGGACAGCTAGTGAAGCTTTCTTT
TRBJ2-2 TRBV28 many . CASSQGLTTGELFF TGTGCCAGCTCACAGGGACTGACCACCGGGGAGCTGTTTTTT
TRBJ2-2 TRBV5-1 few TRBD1 CASSLTGGRTGELFF TGCGCCAGCAGCTTAACAGGGGGCCGAACCGGGGAGCTGTTTTTT
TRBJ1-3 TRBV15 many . CATSRDLVRDDIYF TGTGCCACCAGCAGAGATCTTGTGAGGGATGACATATATTTT
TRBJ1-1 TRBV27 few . CASKDPLGAEAFF TGTGCCAGCAAAGATCCTCTAGGCGCTGAAGCTTTCTTT
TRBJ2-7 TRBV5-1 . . CASSFRKGRGLYEQYF TGCGCCAGCAGCTTTAGGAAGGGAAGAGGCTTGTACGAGCAGTACTTC
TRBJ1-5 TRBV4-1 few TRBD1 CASSPTGDRDQPQHF TGCGCCAGCAGCCCCACCGGGGACAGGGATCAGCCCCAGCATTTT
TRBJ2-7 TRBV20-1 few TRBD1 CSASDRGDSYEQYF TGCAGTGCTTCCGACAGGGGGGATTCCTACGAGCAGTACTTC
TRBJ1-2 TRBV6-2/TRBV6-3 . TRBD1 CASSYTTGLETF TGTGCCAGCAGTTATACGACAGGGCTGGAAACCTTC
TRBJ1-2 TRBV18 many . CASSPRDFRNYGYTF TGTGCCAGCTCACCGAGGGACTTTCGTAACTATGGCTACACCTTC
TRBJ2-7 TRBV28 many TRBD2 CASTPGGLYEQYF TGTGCCAGCACCCCGGGGGGTCTTTACGAGCAGTACTTC
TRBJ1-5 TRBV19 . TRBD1 CASSVSGGGNQPQHF TGTGCCAGTAGTGTTTCAGGGGGTGGCAATCAGCCCCAGCATTTT
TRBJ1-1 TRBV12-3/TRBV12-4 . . CASSPTEGAFF TGTGCCAGCAGTCCGACAGAGGGAGCTTTCTTT
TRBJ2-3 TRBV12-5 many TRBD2 CASGLSLAGLDTQYF TGTGCTAGTGGTTTGAGTCTAGCGGGGTTGGATACGCAGTATTTT
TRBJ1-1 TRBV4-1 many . CASSQDTAREAFF TGCGCCAGCAGCCAAGATACAGCTCGTGAAGCTTTCTTT
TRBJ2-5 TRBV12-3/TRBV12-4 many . CASSLAVGAPTQYF TGTGCCAGCAGTTTGGCTGTGGGGGCGCCGACCCAGTACTTC
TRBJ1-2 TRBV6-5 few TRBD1 CASSYRDRGRGYTF TGTGCCAGCAGTTACAGGGACAGGGGACGGGGCTACACCTTC
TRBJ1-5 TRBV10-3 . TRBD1 CAIRPGTGDNQPQHF TGTGCCATCAGACCAGGGACAGGGGACAATCAGCCCCAGCATTTT
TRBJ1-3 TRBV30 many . CAWSVGISGNTIYF TGTGCCTGGAGTGTAGGGATCTCTGGAAACACCATATATTTT
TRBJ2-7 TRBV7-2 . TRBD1 CASSLSYRDRGSYEQYF TGTGCCAGCAGTCTTAGCTACCGGGACAGGGGATCTTACGAGCAGTACTTC
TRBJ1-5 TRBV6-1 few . CASSPTPRGPQHF TGTGCCAGCAGTCCGACCCCCCGGGGGCCCCAGCATTTT
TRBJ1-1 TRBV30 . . CAWSFSNTEAFF TGTGCCTGGAGTTTCTCAAACACTGAAGCTTTCTTT
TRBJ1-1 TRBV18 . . CASSPVPLIGDTEAFF TGTGCCAGCTCCCCGGTTCCCCTCATAGGGGACACTGAAGCTTTCTTT
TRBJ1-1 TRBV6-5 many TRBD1 CASTLRDSLNTEAFF TGTGCCAGCACCCTCCGGGACAGTTTGAACACTGAAGCTTTCTTT
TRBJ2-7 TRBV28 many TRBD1 CASMLRQGGSYEQYF TGTGCCAGCATGTTAAGACAGGGTGGATCCTACGAGCAGTACTTC
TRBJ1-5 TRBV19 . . CASSIKTGSNQPQHF TGTGCCAGTAGTATCAAGACAGGCAGCAATCAGCCCCAGCATTTT
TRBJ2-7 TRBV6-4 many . CASSEEFGEQYF TGTGCCAGCAGTGAGGAATTCGGCGAGCAGTACTTC
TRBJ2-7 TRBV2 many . CASKLGVWEQYF TGTGCCAGCAAGCTCGGCGTGTGGGAGCAGTACTTC
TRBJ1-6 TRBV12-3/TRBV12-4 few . CASTPDGGSPLHF TGTGCCAGCACCCCTGACGGGGGTTCACCCCTCCACTTT
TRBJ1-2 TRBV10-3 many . CAISESQAGDGYTF TGTGCCATCAGTGAGTCCCAGGCAGGAGATGGCTACACCTTC
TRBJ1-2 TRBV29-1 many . CSVFPGYGYTF TGCAGCGTTTTTCCAGGGTACGGCTACACCTTC
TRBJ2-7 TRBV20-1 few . CSAHLRYEQYF TGCAGTGCCCACTTGCGATACGAGCAGTACTTC
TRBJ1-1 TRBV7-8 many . CASSLALPTGYPEAFF TGTGCCAGCAGCTTAGCGTTGCCGACAGGCTACCCTGAAGCTTTCTTT
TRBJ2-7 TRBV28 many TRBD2 CASSRGGSIGYEQYF TGTGCCAGCAGCCGGGGGGGTAGCATAGGCTACGAGCAGTACTTC
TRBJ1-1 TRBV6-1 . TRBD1 CASSARQGRTEAFF TGTGCCAGCAGTGCCAGACAGGGAAGGACTGAAGCTTTCTTT
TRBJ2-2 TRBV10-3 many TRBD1 CAISELWDSNTGELFF TGTGCCATCAGTGAGCTGTGGGACAGTAACACCGGGGAGCTGTTTTTT
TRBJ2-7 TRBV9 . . CASSPPPAGNYEQYF TGTGCCAGCAGCCCCCCTCCAGCCGGAAACTACGAGCAGTACTTC
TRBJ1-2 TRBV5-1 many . CASSFGGLDYGYTF TGCGCCAGCAGCTTTGGTGGCCTCGACTATGGCTACACCTTC
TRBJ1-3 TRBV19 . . CASSTSTGYGVGNTIYF TGTGCCAGTAGTACCTCCACAGGATACGGAGTTGGAAACACCATATATTTT
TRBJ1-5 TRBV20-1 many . CSARHPGARSTAQHF TGCAGTGCTAGACACCCGGGAGCCCGTTCCACGGCCCAGCATTTT
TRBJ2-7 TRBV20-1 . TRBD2 CSARTSGSTYEQYF TGCAGTGCTAGGACTAGCGGGAGCACCTACGAGCAGTACTTC
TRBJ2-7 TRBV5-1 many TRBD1 CASTGQGTYEQYF TGCGCCAGCACCGGACAGGGCACCTACGAGCAGTACTTC
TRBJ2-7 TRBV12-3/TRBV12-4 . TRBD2 CASSSGLAPYEQYF TGTGCCAGCAGCTCGGGACTAGCGCCCTACGAGCAGTACTTC
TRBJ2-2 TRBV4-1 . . CASSQSGAWGTGELFF TGCGCCAGCAGCCAATCCGGAGCCTGGGGAACCGGGGAGCTGTTTTTT
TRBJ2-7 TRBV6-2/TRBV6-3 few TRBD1 CASSYGRGTGYEQYF TGTGCCAGCAGTTACGGTCGAGGGACAGGGTACGAGCAGTACTTC
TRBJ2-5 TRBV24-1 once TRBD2 CATTDSPLGGLETQYF TGTGCCACCACTGATTCTCCACTGGGAGGGTTAGAGACCCAGTACTTC
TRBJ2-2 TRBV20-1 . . CSATPPVPGTGELFF TGCAGTGCTACCCCCCCGGTCCCTGGGACCGGGGAGCTGTTTTTT
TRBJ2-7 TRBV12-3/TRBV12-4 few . CASSLSDSSYEQYF TGTGCCAGCAGTTTAAGTGACAGTTCCTACGAGCAGTACTTC
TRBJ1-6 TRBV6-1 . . CASSERGTVSYSSPLHF TGTGCCAGCAGTGAGAGGGGGACCGTCTCGTATAGTTCACCCCTCCACTTT
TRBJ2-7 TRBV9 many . CASSVGGGGPYEQYF TGTGCCAGCAGCGTAGGAGGAGGGGGCCCCTACGAGCAGTACTTC
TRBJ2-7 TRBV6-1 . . CASGHGLIGDEQYF TGTGCCAGCGGCCACGGGTTAATTGGGGACGAGCAGTACTTC
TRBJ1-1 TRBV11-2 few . CASSLNQRNTEAFF TGTGCCAGCAGCTTAAATCAGCGGAACACTGAAGCTTTCTTT
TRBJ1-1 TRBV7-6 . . CASSPFAGANTEAFF TGTGCCAGCAGCCCATTCGCGGGGGCGAACACTGAAGCTTTCTTT